These 9 T cell receptor beta chains came from one sample sequenced in a study of cytomegalovirus exposure and HLA in healthy donors. A multiplex PCR was run with 60 Vbeta primers and 13 Jbeta primers. This table comes from immunoSEQ multiplex PCR, and its TCRdb copy is limited to in-frame clones, with some not included. The data show about 190,000 clones, around 83% seen once. The specimen sequenced was PBMCs. The receptors come from a woman younger than 30 in good health and CMV-seronegative.

This chain uses TRBV6-1 with TRBJ1-4; unclear D gene. V was cut by 0 bases and J by 3 bases, with 8 bases left in between. CDR1 and CDR2 (germline): MNHNS, SASEGT. The CDR3 extends over 15 amino acids. The CDR3 coding sequence is TGTGCCAGCAGTGAAGCGCGGGAGCCTAATGAAAAACTGTTTTTT. Protein: CASSEAREPNEKLFF.

The gene calls are TRBV5-1 and TRBJ1-1; TRBD1 aligns across 8 bases. The germline CDR1 and CDR2 sequences are SGHRS and YFSETQ. Germline trimming cut 0 bases from V and 7 bases from J; bases unmatched to any gene: 17. This CDR3 region has 18 residues. The CDR3 sequence is CASSLGTFRGQSTIEAFF. In DNA form, the CDR3 reads TGCGCCAGCAGCTTGGGGACGTTCAGGGGGCAGTCCACAATTGAAGCTTTCTTT.

This clone was observed a handful of times. This sequence joins TRBV13 and TRBJ2-5; D gene ambiguous. CDR3 length equals 16 residues. The V and J ends lost 8 bases and 2 bases respectively, with 21 bases between them. Germline V gene data show CDR1 as PRHDT and CDR2 as FYEKMQ (reference sequence). CDR3 DNA sequence: TGTGCCAGCGCCCCCCGCCGTAGAGAGGTACAAGAGACCCAGTACTTC. Amino acids: CASAPRRREVQETQYF.

V is TRBV28 and J is TRBJ2-1, with 7 bases lining up with TRBD2. Trimming cost V 5 bases and J 9 bases; bases outside gene matches: 7. The CDR3 is made up of 13 amino acids. Germline loops: CDR1 MDHEN, CDR2 SYDVKM. This CDR3 reads CASSEGRELEQFF. DNA of the CDR3: TGTGCCAGCAGTGAGGGGCGGGAGCTTGAGCAGTTCTTC.

J is TRBJ2-3 and V is TRBV29-1, with D unclear. Germline-derived CDR1 and CDR2 are SQVTM and ANQGSEA. Trimming took 0 bases from V and 0 from J, leaving 7 bases between them. This CDR3 region has 14 residues. This chain's CDR3 is CSVEDFLSTDTQYF. DNA for the CDR3: TGCAGCGTTGAAGATTTTCTAAGCACAGATACGCAGTATTTT.

This clone was seen a handful of times. The V call is TRBV6-4, the J call TRBJ1-1; D remains ambiguous. V lost 0 bases and J 7 bases, leaving 9 bases between the germline ends. CDR1 is MRHNA, CDR2 SNTAGT, per germline. The length of the CDR3 is 13 residues. CDR3 protein: CASSDSSGNEAFF. The CDR3 DNA is TGTGCCAGCAGTGACTCCTCCGGGAATGAAGCTTTCTTT.

The rearrangement uses TRBV11-2 and TRBJ2-3, with 16 bases that match TRBD2. Germline-derived CDR1 and CDR2 are SGHAT and FQNNGV. Germline trimming cut 4 bases from V and 5 bases from J; bases unmatched to any gene: 6. The CDR3 has 17 residues. The CDR3 region is CASSSGLAGGIGDTQYF. As DNA, the CDR3 is TGTGCCAGCAGCTCGGGACTAGCGGGAGGGATCGGAGATACGCAGTATTTT. Variable domain in full (rest from reference TRBV11-2 and TRBJ2-3): EAGVAQSPRYKIIEKRQSVAFWCNPISGHATLYWYQQILGQGPKLLIQFQNNGVVDDSQLPKDRFSAERLKGVDSTLKIQPAKLEDSAVYLCASSSGLAGGIGDTQYFGPGTRLTVL.

The chain has TRBV6-6 and TRBJ1-5; tentatively, D is TRBD1 (6 bases). In germline, CDR1 is MNHNY, CDR2 SVGAGI (reference sequence). Trimming shortened V by 6 bases and J by 3 bases, and 12 bases separated the two germline ends. CDR3 length equals 14 residues. The CDR3 reads CASRLTGNNQPQHF. Here the CDR3 DNA reads TGTGCCAGCAGGCTAACAGGGAACAATCAGCCCCAGCATTTT.

The rearrangement links TRBV9 to TRBJ2-1; 9 nucleotides agree with TRBD2. From germline, CDR1 is SGDLS and CDR2 YYNGEE. This CDR3 spans 17 amino acids. V gave up 4 bases and J gave up 5 bases; unmatched junction bases: 13. CDR3 coding DNA: TGTGCCAGCAGCCCAGCGGGAGGAGACCCCTACCACAATGAGCAGTTCTTC. This gives the protein CASSPAGGDPYHNEQFF.